These T cell receptor beta chains were read from a single sample in a study of cytomegalovirus exposure and HLA in healthy donors. Using immunoSEQ multiplex PCR, the repertoire was profiled, and TCRdb retains in-frame clones only, with some absent. The sample has about 140,000 clones; 70% to 80% are singletons. Sequenced material: PBMCs. The receptors shown here come from a man aged 30 to 39 in good health and CMV-seronegative. CDR3s include the opening cysteine and the closing phenylalanine or tryptophan. The order of the fields is V gene, J gene, D gene, CDR3 protein. The D gene is left open where the match is weak.

v_gene: TRBV11-3; j_gene: TRBJ2-1; d_gene: NA; CDR3aa: CASSPQDNEQFF
v_gene: TRBV19; j_gene: TRBJ2-2; d_gene: TRBD2; CDR3aa: CASSIGAGGPGTGELFF
v_gene: TRBV4-3; j_gene: TRBJ2-7; d_gene: TRBD1; CDR3aa: CASSQDEIGQGSMEQYF
v_gene: TRBV7-8; j_gene: TRBJ2-7; d_gene: TRBD2; CDR3aa: CASSQGTSGYEQYF
v_gene: TRBV5-6; j_gene: TRBJ1-2; d_gene: NA; CDR3aa: CASSPPLGGRYGYTF
v_gene: TRBV4-3; j_gene: TRBJ1-5; d_gene: NA; CDR3aa: CASSQDRRINQPQHF
v_gene: TRBV27; j_gene: TRBJ1-4; d_gene: TRBD1; CDR3aa: CASSRLQGANEKLFF
v_gene: TRBV7-2; j_gene: TRBJ1-5; d_gene: TRBD1; CDR3aa: CASSPSTGSINQPQHF
v_gene: TRBV19; j_gene: TRBJ2-1; d_gene: TRBD2; CDR3aa: CASKTSASYNEQFF
v_gene: TRBV6-1; j_gene: TRBJ2-7; d_gene: TRBD1; CDR3aa: CASSQGGQAYEQYF